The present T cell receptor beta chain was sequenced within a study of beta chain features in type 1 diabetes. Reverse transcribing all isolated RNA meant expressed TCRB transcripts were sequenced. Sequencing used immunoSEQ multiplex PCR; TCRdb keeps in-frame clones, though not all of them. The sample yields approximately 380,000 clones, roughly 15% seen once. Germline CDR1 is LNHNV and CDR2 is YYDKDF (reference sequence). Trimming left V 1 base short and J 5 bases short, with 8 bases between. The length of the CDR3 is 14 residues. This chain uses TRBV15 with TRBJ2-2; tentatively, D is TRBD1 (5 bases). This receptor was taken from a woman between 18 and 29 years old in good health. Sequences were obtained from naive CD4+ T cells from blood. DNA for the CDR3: TGTGCCACCAGCAGAGCAGGGCATACCGGGGAGCTGTTTTTT. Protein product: CATSRAGHTGELFF. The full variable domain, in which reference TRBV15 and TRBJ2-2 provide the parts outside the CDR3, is DAMVIQNPRYQVTQFGKPVTLSCSQTLNHNVMYWYQQKSSQAPKLLFHYYDKDFNNEADTPDNFQSRRPNTSFCFLDIRSPGLGDTAMYLCATSRAGHTGELFFGEGSRLTVL.